This T cell receptor (beta chain) was recovered during a study of CD8+CD57+ T cells in acquired aplastic anemia. There are many counts of this clonotype. Its antigen is as yet unknown. The junction shows a germline mismatch at one end, possibly a read error. This CDR3 spans 17 amino acids. Germline V gene lookup returns CDR1 LNHDA and CDR2 SQIVND (reference sequence). Study conclusions and caveats: Shared by patients and controls, 25 to 30 CD8+ CDR3s were abundant in patients.

Before being chosen for sequencing, patients had shown CD8+CD57+ cell expansion by flow cytometry. The enrolled patients all had severe acquired aplastic anemia. For CDR3 and TCR beta VDJ profiling, genomic DNA was the template used. TCRdb reprocessed the reads via MiXCR and lists one record per CDR3 protein. Seen here are more than 150,000 distinct CDR3 sequences, about half observed once, and the top ten hold about 1.8%. This TCR derives from a human donor with aplastic anemia. Sequencing was carried out using sorted CD4+, CD8+, or CD8+CD57+ T cells (not recorded which) from PBMCs. V and J are TRBV19 and TRBJ1-5, with 12 bases fitting TRBD1. CDR3 amino acids: CASSMGQGAMGNQSQHF. The CDR3 DNA follows: TGTGCCAGTAGTATGGGACAGGGGGCGATGGGCAATCAGTCCCAGCATTTT.